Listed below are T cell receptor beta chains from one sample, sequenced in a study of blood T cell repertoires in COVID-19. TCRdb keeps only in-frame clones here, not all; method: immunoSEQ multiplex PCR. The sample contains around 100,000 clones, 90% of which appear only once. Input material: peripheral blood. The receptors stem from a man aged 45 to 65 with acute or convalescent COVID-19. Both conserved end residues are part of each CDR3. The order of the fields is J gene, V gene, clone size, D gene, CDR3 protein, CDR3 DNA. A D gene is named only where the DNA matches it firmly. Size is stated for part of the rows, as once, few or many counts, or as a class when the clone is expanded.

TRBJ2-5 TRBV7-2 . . CASSLMGWAETQYF TGTGCCAGCAGCTTAATGGGTTGGGCAGAGACCCAGTACTTC
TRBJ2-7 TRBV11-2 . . CASNRGINYEQYF TGTGCCTCCAATAGGGGGATAAACTACGAGCAGTACTTC
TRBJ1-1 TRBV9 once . CASGEANTEAFF TGTGCCAGCGGGGAGGCGAACACTGAAGCTTTCTTT
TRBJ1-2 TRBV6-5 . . CASRQVLGYGYTF TGTGCCAGCAGACAGGTCTTGGGCTATGGCTACACCTTC
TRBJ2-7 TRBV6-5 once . CASRRGPSYEQYF TGTGCCAGCAGGCGCGGGCCCTCCTACGAGCAGTACTTC
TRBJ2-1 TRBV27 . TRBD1 CASSSPTGTGINEQFF TGTGCCAGCAGTTCTCCAACCGGGACAGGGATCAATGAGCAGTTCTTC
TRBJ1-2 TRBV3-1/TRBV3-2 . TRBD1 CASSHGQGGYGYTF TGTGCCAGCAGCCATGGACAGGGAGGCTATGGCTACACCTTC
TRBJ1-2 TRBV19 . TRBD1 CASTGRTGNHYGYTF TGTGCCAGTACCGGACGGACAGGCAACCACTATGGCTACACCTTC
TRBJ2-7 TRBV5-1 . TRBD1 CASSFRQGIAVYEQYF TGCGCCAGCAGCTTCAGACAGGGGATAGCGGTGTACGAGCAGTACTTC
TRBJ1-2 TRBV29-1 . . CSAQFNYGYTF TGCAGCGCACAATTTAACTATGGCTACACCTTC
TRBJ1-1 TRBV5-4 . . CASSLVGPAGVTEAFF TGTGCCAGCAGCTTGGTCGGCCCCGCGGGAGTCACTGAAGCTTTCTTT
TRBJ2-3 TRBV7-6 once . CASSTPAGTTDTQYF TGTGCCAGCAGCACCCCAGCCGGGACAACAGATACGCAGTATTTT
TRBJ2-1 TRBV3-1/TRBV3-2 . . CASSQVDIEQFF TGTGCCAGCAGCCAAGTAGATATTGAGCAGTTCTTC
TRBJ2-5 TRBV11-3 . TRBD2 CASSSPGLAGGEETQYF TGTGCCAGCAGCTCTCCCGGCTTAGCGGGGGGGGAAGAGACCCAGTACTTC
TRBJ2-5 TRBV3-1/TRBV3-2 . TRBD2 CASSQEGTSVETQYF TGTGCCAGCAGCCAAGAGGGGACTAGTGTGGAGACCCAGTACTTC
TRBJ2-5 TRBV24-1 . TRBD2 CATSEAPGLAGVNQETQYF TGTGCCACCAGTGAAGCCCCGGGACTAGCGGGAGTCAACCAAGAGACCCAGTACTTC
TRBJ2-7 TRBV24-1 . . CATLEKGNF TGTGCCACACTCGAAAAGGGGAACTTC
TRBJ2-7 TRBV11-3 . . CASSLASDLYEQYF TGTGCCAGCAGCTTAGCTTCGGACTTGTACGAGCAGTACTTC
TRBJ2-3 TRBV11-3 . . CASSLDQLQDTQYF TGTGCCAGCAGCTTAGATCAACTTCAAGATACGCAGTATTTT
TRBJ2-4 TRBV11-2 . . CATGGLYKNIQYF TGTGCCACTGGGGGCCTTTACAAAAACATTCAGTACTTC
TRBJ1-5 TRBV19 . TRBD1 CASSRPGQGNYQPQHF TGTGCCAGTAGTCGCCCTGGACAGGGGAATTATCAGCCCCAGCATTTT
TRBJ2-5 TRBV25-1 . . CASSEPGLGVETQYF TGTGCCAGCAGTGAACCGGGACTGGGGGTAGAGACCCAGTACTTC
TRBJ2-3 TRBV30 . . CAWGGVGDTDTQYF TGTGCCTGGGGAGGGGTGGGAGACACAGATACGCAGTATTTT
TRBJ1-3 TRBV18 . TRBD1 CASSPVGQISGNTIYF TGTGCCAGCTCACCCGTGGGACAGATCTCTGGAAACACCATATATTTT
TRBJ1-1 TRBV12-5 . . CASGLGDARALEAFF TGTGCTAGTGGTTTAGGGGATGCCCGGGCACTTGAAGCTTTCTTT
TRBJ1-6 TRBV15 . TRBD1 CATSNRGLNNSPLHF TGTGCCACCAGCAACAGGGGCCTTAATAATTCACCCCTCCACTTT
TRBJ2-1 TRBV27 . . CASSLSTGGDSYNEQFF TGTGCCAGCAGTTTATCGACTGGCGGAGACTCCTACAATGAGCAGTTCTTC
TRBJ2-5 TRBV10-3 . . CAISESVAGETQYF TGTGCCATCAGTGAGTCTGTGGCGGGAGAGACCCAGTACTTC
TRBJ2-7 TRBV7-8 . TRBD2 CASSFGRGASYEQYF TGTGCCAGCAGCTTTGGGCGGGGGGCCTCCTACGAGCAGTACTTC
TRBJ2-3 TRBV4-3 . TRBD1 CASSHGTANTDTQYF TGCGCCAGCAGCCACGGGACAGCCAACACAGATACGCAGTATTTT
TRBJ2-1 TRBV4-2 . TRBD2 CASSPSGLGGNEQFF TGTGCCAGCAGCCCTAGCGGCCTGGGCGGCAATGAGCAGTTCTTC
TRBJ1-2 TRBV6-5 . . CASSYSAGVFNYGYTF TGTGCCAGCAGTTACTCGGCGGGGGTTTTTAACTATGGCTACACCTTC
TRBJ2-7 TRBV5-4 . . CASSLEGRAYEQYF TGTGCCAGCAGCTTGGAGGGCAGGGCCTACGAGCAGTACTTC
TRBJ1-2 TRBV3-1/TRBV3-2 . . CASSQEGSYGYTF TGTGCCAGCAGCCAAGAGGGGAGCTATGGCTACACCTTC
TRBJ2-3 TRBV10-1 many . CASTGGQIFSTDTQYF TGCGCCAGCACCGGGGGACAGATCTTTTCCACAGATACGCAGTATTTT
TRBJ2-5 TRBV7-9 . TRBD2 CASSFGLAGVLQETQYF TGTGCCAGCAGCTTCGGACTAGCGGGAGTACTACAAGAGACCCAGTACTTC
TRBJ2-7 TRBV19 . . CASSIVPGSYEQYF TGTGCCAGTAGTATAGTTCCAGGGTCCTACGAGCAGTACTTC
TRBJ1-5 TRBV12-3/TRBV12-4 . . CASSRGQTQHF TGTGCCAGCAGTCGCGGACAGACCCAGCATTTT
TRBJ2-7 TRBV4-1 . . CASSQALAFSYEQYF TGCGCCAGCAGCCAAGCTCTAGCGTTCTCCTACGAGCAGTACTTC
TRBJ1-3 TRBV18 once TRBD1 CASSPGGQGGHSGNTIYF TGTGCCAGCTCACCAGGGGGACAGGGCGGACACAGTGGAAACACCATATATTTT
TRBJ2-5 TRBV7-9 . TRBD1 CASSGTGGAGDLQETQYF TGTGCCAGCAGCGGTACAGGGGGCGCGGGCGATTTACAAGAGACCCAGTACTTC
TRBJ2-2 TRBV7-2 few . CASSLVGGVNTGELFF TGTGCCAGCAGCTTAGTTGGCGGCGTGAACACCGGGGAGCTGTTTTTT
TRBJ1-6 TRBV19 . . CASSPDGRSSYNSPLHF TGTGCCAGTAGTCCGGACGGGAGGAGCTCCTATAATTCACCCCTCCACTTT
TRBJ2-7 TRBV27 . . CASLGQRDGRGTYEQYF TGTGCCAGCCTCGGACAGAGGGATGGGCGGGGGACCTACGAGCAGTACTTC
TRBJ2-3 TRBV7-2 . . CASTFRPDRGLGTQYF TGTGCCAGCACCTTCAGACCGGACAGAGGGTTGGGTACGCAGTATTTT
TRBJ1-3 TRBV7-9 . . CASSHGTQRHISGNTIYF TGTGCCAGCAGCCACGGGACTCAGAGGCACATTTCTGGAAACACCATATATTTT
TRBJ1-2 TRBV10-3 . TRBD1 CAINGQGRPYTF TGTGCCATCAACGGACAGGGACGGCCCTACACCTTC
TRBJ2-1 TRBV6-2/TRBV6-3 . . CASSMGAGRGEQFF TGTGCCAGCAGTATGGGAGCGGGCCGTGGGGAGCAGTTCTTC
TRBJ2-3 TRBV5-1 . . CASSSWTDTDTQYF TGCGCCAGCAGTTCTTGGACAGACACAGATACGCAGTATTTT
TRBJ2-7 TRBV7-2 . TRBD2 CASSFGLADTYEQYF TGTGCCAGCAGCTTCGGACTAGCGGATACCTACGAGCAGTACTTC